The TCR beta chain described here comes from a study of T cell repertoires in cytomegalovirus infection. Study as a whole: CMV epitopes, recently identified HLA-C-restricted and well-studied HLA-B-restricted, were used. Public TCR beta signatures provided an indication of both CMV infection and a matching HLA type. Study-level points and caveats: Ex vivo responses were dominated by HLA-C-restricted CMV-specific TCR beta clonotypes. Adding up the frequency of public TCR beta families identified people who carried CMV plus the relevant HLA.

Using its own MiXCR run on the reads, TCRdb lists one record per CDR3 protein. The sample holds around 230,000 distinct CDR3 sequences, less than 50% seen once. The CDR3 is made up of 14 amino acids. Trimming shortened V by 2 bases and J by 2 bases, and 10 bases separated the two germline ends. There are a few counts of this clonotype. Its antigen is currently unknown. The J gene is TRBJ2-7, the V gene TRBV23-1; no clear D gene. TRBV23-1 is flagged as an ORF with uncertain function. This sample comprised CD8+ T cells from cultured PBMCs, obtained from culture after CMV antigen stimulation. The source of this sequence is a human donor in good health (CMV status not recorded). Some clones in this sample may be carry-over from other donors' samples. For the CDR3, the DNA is TGCGCCAGCAGTCAAACGGATAACGCCTACGAGCAGTACTTC. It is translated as CASSQTDNAYEQYF.